These T cell receptor beta chains were read from a single sample in a study of blood T cell repertoires in COVID-19. Sequencing used immunoSEQ multiplex PCR; TCRdb keeps in-frame clones, though not all of them. The sample has about 140,000 clones; around 87% are singletons. The sequenced sample was peripheral blood. These receptors were taken from a human donor in a cohort sampled during active COVID-19. CDR3s include the opening cysteine and the closing phenylalanine or tryptophan. The order of the fields is J gene, clone size, D gene, V gene, CDR3 protein, CDR3 DNA. D genes are given only for firm matches. Size values are once, few and many counts, or a class for expanded clones, and some rows have none.

TRBJ2-7 - - TRBV5-4 CASSLTGDLYEQYF TGTGCCAGCAGCTTGACAGGTGACCTCTACGAGCAGTACTTC
TRBJ1-2 once TRBD1 TRBV28 CASSITGGNIYGYTF TGTGCCAGCAGCATTACAGGGGGCAATATCTATGGCTACACCTTC
TRBJ2-5 - TRBD2 TRBV19 CASSIAGGRAEFETQYF TGTGCCAGTAGTATAGCCGGCGGGAGGGCCGAGTTTGAGACCCAGTACTTC
TRBJ2-7 - TRBD2 TRBV3-1/TRBV3-2 CASSHTTSGGAEQYF TGTGCCAGCAGCCACACGACTAGCGGGGGGGCCGAGCAGTACTTC
TRBJ1-1 - - TRBV25-1 CASSERWGGLAFF TGTGCCAGCAGTGAACGGTGGGGAGGGTTAGCTTTCTTT
TRBJ1-1 - - TRBV10-1 CASSETGVGSETEAFF TGCGCCAGCAGTGAGACGGGGGTTGGTAGTGAGACTGAAGCTTTCTTT
TRBJ2-3 few TRBD2 TRBV6-5 CASRGSSGGTDTQYF TGTGCCAGCAGAGGTAGTAGCGGGGGCACAGATACGCAGTATTTT
TRBJ2-3 - - TRBV7-2 CASSSPADSDTQYF TGTGCCAGCAGCTCCCCGGCCGACTCAGATACGCAGTATTTT
TRBJ2-7 - - TRBV10-1 CASSVSGAGSYEQYF TGCGCCAGCAGTGTTTCAGGGGCCGGCTCCTACGAGCAGTACTTC
TRBJ1-4 - TRBD1 TRBV19 CASSFPGGHEKLFF TGTGCCAGTAGTTTCCCAGGGGGGCATGAAAAACTGTTTTTT
TRBJ2-3 medium-sized - TRBV28 CASSFLSGTDTQYF TGTGCCAGCAGTTTCCTCAGCGGCACAGATACGCAGTATTTT
TRBJ1-1 - - TRBV6-5 CASSLYRGGNPEAFF TGTGCCAGCAGTCTTTACAGAGGAGGGAACCCTGAAGCTTTCTTT
TRBJ2-5 - TRBD1 TRBV24-1 CATSDSLGTGAQETQYF TGTGCCACCAGTGACTCCTTAGGGACAGGGGCGCAAGAGACCCAGTACTTC
TRBJ2-1 once - TRBV6-1 CASSEETGAGNEQFF TGTGCCAGCAGTGAAGAAACAGGGGCGGGGAATGAGCAGTTCTTC
TRBJ1-2 - TRBD1 TRBV28 CASTTGTNYGYTF TGTGCCAGCACGACAGGGACTAACTATGGCTACACCTTC
TRBJ2-2 - TRBD2 TRBV5-1 CASSVTSGRPGTGELFF TGCGCCAGCAGCGTTACTAGCGGGAGGCCGGGGACCGGGGAGCTGTTTTTT
TRBJ2-7 - TRBD2 TRBV2 CASSVGLAGHEQYF TGTGCCAGCAGTGTGGGACTAGCGGGACACGAGCAGTACTTC
TRBJ2-7 - - TRBV5-1 CASSLQASSYEQYF TGCGCCAGCAGCTTGCAGGCCAGCTCCTACGAGCAGTACTTC
TRBJ2-5 - TRBD1 TRBV18 CASSQTTGSETQYF TGTGCCAGCTCACAAACGACAGGGTCCGAGACCCAGTACTTC
TRBJ1-4 once - TRBV19 CASSGAGSNEKLFF TGTGCCAGTAGTGGCGCAGGGTCTAATGAAAAACTGTTTTTT
TRBJ2-2 - TRBD2 TRBV28 CASSPPGLAGGELFF TGTGCCAGCAGTCCCCCCGGACTAGCTGGCGGGGAGCTGTTTTTT
TRBJ1-1 once - TRBV27 CASSRSGRTEAFF TGTGCCAGCAGTCGATCAGGGCGGACTGAAGCTTTCTTT
TRBJ2-1 - TRBD2 TRBV19 CASRASGRPYNEQFF TGTGCCAGTAGGGCTAGCGGGAGGCCCTACAATGAGCAGTTCTTC
TRBJ1-2 once TRBD1 TRBV27 CASRTTGQGYGYTF TGTGCCAGCAGAACAACCGGACAGGGCTATGGCTACACCTTC
TRBJ1-3 - - TRBV5-4 CASSFWGGSGNTIYF TGTGCCAGCAGCTTTTGGGGGGGCTCTGGAAACACCATATATTTT
TRBJ1-2 - TRBD1 TRBV7-9 CASSLTQGNYGYTF TGTGCCAGCAGCTTAACACAGGGGAACTATGGCTACACCTTC
TRBJ2-1 - TRBD1 TRBV7-3 CASSVQGAPYNEQFF TGTGCCAGCAGCGTGCAGGGGGCCCCCTACAATGAGCAGTTCTTC
TRBJ2-1 - TRBD2 TRBV7-9 CASIMTSGYNEQFF TGTGCCAGCATCATGACTAGCGGCTACAATGAGCAGTTCTTC
TRBJ1-1 - - TRBV19 CASRRVEDTEAFF TGTGCCAGTCGCAGGGTTGAAGACACTGAAGCTTTCTTT
TRBJ2-5 - TRBD2 TRBV13 CASSPSGGAVETQYF TGTGCCAGCAGCCCGAGCGGGGGGGCCGTGGAGACCCAGTACTTC
TRBJ2-7 - TRBD2 TRBV6-5 CASSWPSGGYEQYF TGTGCCAGCAGTTGGCCTAGCGGGGGGTACGAGCAGTACTTC
TRBJ2-7 - TRBD2 TRBV29-1 CSVAGGSSYEQYF TGCAGCGTGGCGGGAGGATCCTCCTACGAGCAGTACTTC
TRBJ2-5 - - TRBV10-3 CATGSGGFQETQYF TGTGCCACCGGTTCTGGCGGCTTCCAAGAGACCCAGTACTTC
TRBJ1-2 - TRBD1 TRBV2 CASSVRQGAGGYTF TGTGCCAGCAGTGTTCGACAGGGGGCAGGGGGCTACACCTTC
TRBJ1-4 - - TRBV5-6 CASSRSGYGEKLFF TGTGCCAGCAGTAGGTCGGGGTATGGAGAAAAACTGTTTTTT
TRBJ1-2 - - TRBV6-5 CASNRQYGLEEGYTF TGTGCCAGCAACCGACAGTATGGTTTAGAAGAGGGCTACACCTTC
TRBJ2-7 - - TRBV11-2 CASSPRANLYEQYF TGTGCCAGCAGCCCTAGAGCGAACCTCTACGAGCAGTACTTC
TRBJ1-1 - TRBD1 TRBV7-9 CASSSHRGSIGQEAFF TGTGCCAGCAGCTCCCACAGGGGCTCTATAGGCCAGGAAGCTTTCTTT
TRBJ2-6 - - TRBV18 CASSPVSSGANVLTF TGTGCCAGCTCACCAGTATCGTCTGGGGCCAACGTCCTGACTTTC
TRBJ2-3 once TRBD2 TRBV7-9 CASSPTSGVGLTDTQYF TGTGCCAGCAGTCCAACTAGCGGAGTGGGGCTCACAGATACGCAGTATTTT
TRBJ2-1 - TRBD1 TRBV10-2 CASRASAGQGGEQFF TGCGCCAGCAGGGCCTCGGCGGGACAGGGAGGAGAGCAGTTCTTC
TRBJ2-1 - TRBD2 TRBV6-1 CASSALTSGSRGEQFF TGTGCCAGCAGTGCCTTGACTAGCGGGAGTAGAGGTGAGCAGTTCTTC
TRBJ2-7 - - TRBV7-8 CASSSLGQSYEQYF TGTGCCAGCAGCTCCCTCGGACAGTCCTACGAGCAGTACTTC
TRBJ2-7 - TRBD1 TRBV6-5 CASSLQGALPYEQYF TGTGCCAGCAGCTTACAGGGGGCCCTCCCCTACGAGCAGTACTTC
TRBJ1-4 - TRBD1 TRBV7-6 CASSAPWGRDRDEKLFF TGTGCCAGCAGCGCCCCATGGGGGAGGGACAGGGATGAAAAACTGTTTTTT
TRBJ1-1 - - TRBV11-2 CASSFGGTEAFF TGTGCCAGCAGCTTCGGAGGCACTGAAGCTTTCTTT
TRBJ1-6 - - TRBV10-1 CASSEWRNNSPLHF TGCGCCAGCAGTGAGTGGCGGAATAATTCACCCCTCCACTTT
TRBJ1-1 - TRBD1 TRBV2 CASSGGQGAEAFF TGTGCCAGCAGTGGGGGGCAGGGGGCTGAAGCTTTCTTT